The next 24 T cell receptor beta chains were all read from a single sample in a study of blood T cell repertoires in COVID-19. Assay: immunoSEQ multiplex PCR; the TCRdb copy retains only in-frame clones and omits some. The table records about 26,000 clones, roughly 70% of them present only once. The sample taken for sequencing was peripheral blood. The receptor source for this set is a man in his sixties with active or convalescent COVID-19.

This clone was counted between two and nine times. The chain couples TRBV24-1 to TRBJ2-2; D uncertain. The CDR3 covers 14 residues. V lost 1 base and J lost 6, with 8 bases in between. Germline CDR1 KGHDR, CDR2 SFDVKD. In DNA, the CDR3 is TGTGCCACCAGTGATTTCCCCGGGTCCGGGGAGCTGTTTTTT. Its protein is CATSDFPGSGELFF.

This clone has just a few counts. DNA for the CDR3: TGTGCCAGCAGCTTAGGGAGGGACTGGGCAAATGAGCAGTTCTTC. It yields the protein CASSLGRDWANEQFF. The genes are TRBV7-2 and TRBJ2-1; TRBD2 is a possible D gene (6 bases). This CDR3 has 15 amino acids. Trimming left V 1 base short and J 7 bases short, with 14 bases between. The germline gives CDR1 SGHTA, CDR2 FQGNSA.

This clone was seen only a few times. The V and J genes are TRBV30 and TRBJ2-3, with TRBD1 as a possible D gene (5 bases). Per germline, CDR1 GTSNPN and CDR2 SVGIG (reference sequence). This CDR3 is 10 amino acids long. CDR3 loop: CALGHPTQYF. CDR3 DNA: TGTGCTTTGGGGCATCCGACGCAGTATTTT.

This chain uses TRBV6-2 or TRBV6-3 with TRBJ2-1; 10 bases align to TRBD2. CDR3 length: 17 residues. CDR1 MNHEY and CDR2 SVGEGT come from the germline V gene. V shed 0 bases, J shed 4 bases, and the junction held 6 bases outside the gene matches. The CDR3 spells CASSYSPTSGLYNEQFF. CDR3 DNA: TGTGCCAGCAGTTACTCCCCGACTAGCGGGCTTTACAATGAGCAGTTCTTC.

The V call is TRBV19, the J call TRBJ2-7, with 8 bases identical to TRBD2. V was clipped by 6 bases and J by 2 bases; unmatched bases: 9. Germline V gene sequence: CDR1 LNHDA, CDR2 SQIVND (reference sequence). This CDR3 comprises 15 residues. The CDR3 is CASRGEIGGAYEQYF. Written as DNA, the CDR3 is TGTGCCAGTAGAGGCGAAATCGGGGGGGCCTACGAGCAGTACTTC.

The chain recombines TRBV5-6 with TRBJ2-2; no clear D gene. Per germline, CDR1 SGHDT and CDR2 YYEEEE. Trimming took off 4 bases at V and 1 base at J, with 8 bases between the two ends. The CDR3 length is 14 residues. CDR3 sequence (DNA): TGTGCCAGCAGCGGCCAGTTGAACACCGGGGAGCTGTTTTTT. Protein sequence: CASSGQLNTGELFF.

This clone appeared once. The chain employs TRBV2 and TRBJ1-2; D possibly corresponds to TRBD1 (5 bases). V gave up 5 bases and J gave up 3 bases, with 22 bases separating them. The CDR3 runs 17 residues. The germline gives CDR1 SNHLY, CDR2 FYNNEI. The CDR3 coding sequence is TGTGCCAGCAGTTGGGGTATACCGGGACTGGGCGACTATGGCTACACCTTC. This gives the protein CASSWGIPGLGDYGYTF.

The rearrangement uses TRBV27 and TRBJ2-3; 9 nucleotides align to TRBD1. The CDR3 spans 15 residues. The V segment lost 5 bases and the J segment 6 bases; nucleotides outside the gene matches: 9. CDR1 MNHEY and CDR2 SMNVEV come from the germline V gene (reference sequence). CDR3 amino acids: CASSPWTGESDTQYF. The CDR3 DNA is TGTGCCAGCAGTCCGTGGACAGGGGAGTCCGATACGCAGTATTTT.

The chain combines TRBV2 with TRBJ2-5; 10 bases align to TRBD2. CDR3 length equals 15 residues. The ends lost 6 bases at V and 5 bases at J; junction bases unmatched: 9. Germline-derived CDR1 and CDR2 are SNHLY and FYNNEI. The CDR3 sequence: CASSATSGPGETQYF. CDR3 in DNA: TGTGCCAGCAGCGCGACTAGCGGGCCAGGGGAGACCCAGTACTTC.

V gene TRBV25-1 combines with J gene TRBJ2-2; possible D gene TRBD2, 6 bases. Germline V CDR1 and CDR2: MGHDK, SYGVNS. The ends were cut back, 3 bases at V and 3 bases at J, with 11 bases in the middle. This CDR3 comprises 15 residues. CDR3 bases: TGTGCCAGCAGTGAGGGGGAGCGGGACACCGGGGAGCTGTTTTTT. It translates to CASSEGERDTGELFF.

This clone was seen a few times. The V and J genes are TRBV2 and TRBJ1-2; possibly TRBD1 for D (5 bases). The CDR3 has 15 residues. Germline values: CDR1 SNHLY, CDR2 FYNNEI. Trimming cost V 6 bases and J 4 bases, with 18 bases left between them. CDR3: CASRESRALGYGYTF. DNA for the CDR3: TGTGCCAGCAGGGAAAGCAGGGCCCTCGGCTATGGCTACACCTTC.

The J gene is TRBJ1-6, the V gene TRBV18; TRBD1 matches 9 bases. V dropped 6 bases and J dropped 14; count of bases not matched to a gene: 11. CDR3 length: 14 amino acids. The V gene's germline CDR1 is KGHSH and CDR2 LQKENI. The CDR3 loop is CASSPGQGMVALHF. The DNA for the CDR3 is TGTGCCAGCTCGCCGGGACAGGGTATGGTGGCCCTCCACTTT.

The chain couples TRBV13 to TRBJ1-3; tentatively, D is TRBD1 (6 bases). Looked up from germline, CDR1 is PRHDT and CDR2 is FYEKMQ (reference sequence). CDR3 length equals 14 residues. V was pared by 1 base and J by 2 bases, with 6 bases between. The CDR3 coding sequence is TGTGCCAGCAGCTTAGCAGGGGCTGGAAACACCATATATTTT. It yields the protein CASSLAGAGNTIYF.

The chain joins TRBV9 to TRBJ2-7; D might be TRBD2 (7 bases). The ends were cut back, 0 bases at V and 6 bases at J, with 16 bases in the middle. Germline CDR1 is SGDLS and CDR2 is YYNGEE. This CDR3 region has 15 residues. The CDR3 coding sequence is TGTGCCAGCAGCGTAGCGGGGGGCGATCCTCTCGAGCAGTACTTC. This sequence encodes CASSVAGGDPLEQYF.

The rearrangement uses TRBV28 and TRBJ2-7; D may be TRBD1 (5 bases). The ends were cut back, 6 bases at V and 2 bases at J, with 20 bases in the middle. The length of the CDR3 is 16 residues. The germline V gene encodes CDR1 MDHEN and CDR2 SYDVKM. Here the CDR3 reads CASSRIPQTGPYEQYF. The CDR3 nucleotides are TGTGCCAGCAGCCGTATACCCCAAACAGGACCCTACGAGCAGTACTTC.

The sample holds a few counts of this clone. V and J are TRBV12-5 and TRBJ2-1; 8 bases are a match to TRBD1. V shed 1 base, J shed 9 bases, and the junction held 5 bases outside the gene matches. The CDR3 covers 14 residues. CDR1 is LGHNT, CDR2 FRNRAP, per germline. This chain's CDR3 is CASGLGTGNGEQFF. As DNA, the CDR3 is TGTGCTAGTGGTTTGGGGACAGGGAACGGTGAGCAGTTCTTC.

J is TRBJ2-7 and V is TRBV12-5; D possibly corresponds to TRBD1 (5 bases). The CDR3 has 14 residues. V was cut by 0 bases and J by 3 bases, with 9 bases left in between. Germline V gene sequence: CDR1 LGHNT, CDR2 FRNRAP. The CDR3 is CASGLVDISYEQYF. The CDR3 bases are TGTGCTAGTGGTTTGGTGGACATAAGCTACGAGCAGTACTTC.

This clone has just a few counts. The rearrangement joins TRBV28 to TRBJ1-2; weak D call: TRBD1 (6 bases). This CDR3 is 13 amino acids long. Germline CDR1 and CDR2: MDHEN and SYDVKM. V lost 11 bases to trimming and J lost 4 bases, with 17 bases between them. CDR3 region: CAVRSGVGYGYTF. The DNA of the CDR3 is TGTGCCGTACGATCAGGGGTCGGCTATGGCTACACCTTC.

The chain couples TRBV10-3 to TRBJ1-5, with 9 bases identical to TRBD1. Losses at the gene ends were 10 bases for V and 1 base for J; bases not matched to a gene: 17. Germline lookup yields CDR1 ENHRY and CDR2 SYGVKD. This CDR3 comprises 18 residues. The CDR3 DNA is TGTGCCACCATGAGATCCCTTGGGACAGGGATCAGCAATCAGCCCCAGCATTTT. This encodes CATMRSLGTGISNQPQHF.

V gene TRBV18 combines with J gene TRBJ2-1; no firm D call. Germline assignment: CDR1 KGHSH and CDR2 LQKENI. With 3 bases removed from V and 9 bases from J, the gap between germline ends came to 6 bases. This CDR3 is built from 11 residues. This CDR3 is CASSPLSEQFF. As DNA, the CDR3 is TGTGCCAGCTCACCCCTCAGTGAGCAGTTCTTC.

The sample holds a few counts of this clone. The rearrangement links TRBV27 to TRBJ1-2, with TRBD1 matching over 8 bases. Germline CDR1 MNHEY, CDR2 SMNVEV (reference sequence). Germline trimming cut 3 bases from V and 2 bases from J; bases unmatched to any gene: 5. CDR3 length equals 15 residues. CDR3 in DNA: TGTGCCAGCAGTTTCCCACAGGGGGGGAACTATGGCTACACCTTC. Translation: CASSFPQGGNYGYTF.

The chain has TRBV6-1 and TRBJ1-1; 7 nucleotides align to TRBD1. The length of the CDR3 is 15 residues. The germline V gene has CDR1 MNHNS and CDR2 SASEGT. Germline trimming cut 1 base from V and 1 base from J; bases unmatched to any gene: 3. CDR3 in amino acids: CASSEEGQRNTEAFF. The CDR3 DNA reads TGTGCCAGCAGTGAAGAGGGACAGAGGAACACTGAAGCTTTCTTT.

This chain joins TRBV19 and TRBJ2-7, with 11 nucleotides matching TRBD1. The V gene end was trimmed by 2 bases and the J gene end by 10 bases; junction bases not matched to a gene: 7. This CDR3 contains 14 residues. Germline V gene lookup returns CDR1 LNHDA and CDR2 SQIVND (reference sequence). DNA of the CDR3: TGTGCCAGTAGTATACTAAAGGACAGGGGGCTTCAGTACTTC. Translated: CASSILKDRGLQYF.

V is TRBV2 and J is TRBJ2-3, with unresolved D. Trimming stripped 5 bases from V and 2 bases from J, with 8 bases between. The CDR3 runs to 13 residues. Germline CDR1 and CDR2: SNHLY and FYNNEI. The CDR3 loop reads CASSPPFTDTQYF. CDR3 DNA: TGTGCCAGCAGTCCCCCATTCACAGATACGCAGTATTTT.